These T cell receptor beta chains were read from a single sample in a study of persistence of HIV-infected CD4 T cells. The antigens of these receptors remain unknown. Libraries were prepared by immunoSEQ multiplex PCR; TCRdb keeps only in-frame clonotypes and omits some of them. The repertoire holds 40,000 to 55,000 clones, with approximately 90% as singletons. Sequenced here: CD4+ T cells sorted from PBMCs after roughly 20-hour stimulation, sampled from a patient who received antiretroviral therapy. All receptors derive from an adult woman with HIV who was CMV-seropositive. Each CDR3 is given with its conserved first and last residue. Only some rows state a clone size, as once, few, many or a class for expanded clones.

clone_size: .
j_call: TRBJ1-4
v_call: TRBV2
cdr3_aa: CASSEGRITNEKLFF

clone_size: once
j_call: TRBJ2-1
v_call: TRBV28
cdr3_aa: CASTRGRNMNEQFF

clone_size: .
j_call: TRBJ2-7
v_call: TRBV18
cdr3_aa: CASSPTQNGFEQYF

clone_size: .
j_call: TRBJ1-2
v_call: TRBV15
cdr3_aa: CATSRDRGSTGDYGYTF

clone_size: .
j_call: TRBJ1-1
v_call: TRBV7-8
cdr3_aa: CASSLRKGNTEAFF

clone_size: .
j_call: TRBJ2-4
v_call: TRBV5-6
cdr3_aa: CASSLGRSGAKNIQYF

clone_size: .
j_call: TRBJ2-5
v_call: TRBV2
cdr3_aa: CASSVGGPETQYF

clone_size: .
j_call: TRBJ2-7
v_call: TRBV12-3/TRBV12-4
cdr3_aa: CASSSDRPREQYF

clone_size: .
j_call: TRBJ1-2
v_call: TRBV10-1
cdr3_aa: CASSEGGTGGGYTF

clone_size: .
j_call: TRBJ2-3
v_call: TRBV10-3
cdr3_aa: CAISFLGTDTQYF

clone_size: .
j_call: TRBJ2-6
v_call: TRBV5-5
cdr3_aa: CASSSVGQGLTVGANVLTF

clone_size: .
j_call: TRBJ1-2
v_call: TRBV11-1
cdr3_aa: CASGGTGYYGYTF

clone_size: .
j_call: TRBJ2-7
v_call: TRBV7-8
cdr3_aa: CASSLGLGSYEQYF

clone_size: once
j_call: TRBJ1-1
v_call: TRBV29-1
cdr3_aa: CSVEGTPRIGGAFF